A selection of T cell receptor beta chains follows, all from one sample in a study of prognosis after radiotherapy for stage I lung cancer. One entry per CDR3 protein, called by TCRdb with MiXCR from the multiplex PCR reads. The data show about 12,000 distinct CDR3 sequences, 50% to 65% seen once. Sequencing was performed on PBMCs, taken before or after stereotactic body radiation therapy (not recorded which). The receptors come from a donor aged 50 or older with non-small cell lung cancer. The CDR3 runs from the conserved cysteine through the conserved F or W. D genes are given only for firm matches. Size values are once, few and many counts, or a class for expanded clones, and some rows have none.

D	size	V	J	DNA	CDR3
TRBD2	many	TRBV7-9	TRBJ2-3	TGTGCCAGCAGCTATCTAGCGGGAACAGATACGCAGTATTTT	CASSYLAGTDTQYF
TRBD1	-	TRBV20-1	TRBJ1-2	TGCAGTGCTGGGGCTGACAGGGTTTCGCAGGGCTACACCTTC	CSAGADRVSQGYTF
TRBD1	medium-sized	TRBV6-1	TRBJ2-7	TGTGCCAGCTTGGGACAGGGATCGATCTACGAGCAGTACTTC	CASLGQGSIYEQYF
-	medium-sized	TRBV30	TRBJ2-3	TGTGCCTGGAGTGGCGGAGCGGCAGATACGCAGTATTTT	CAWSGGAADTQYF
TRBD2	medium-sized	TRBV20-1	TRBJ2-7	TGCAGTGCCGAGCGGGAGAACAACGAGCAGTACTTC	CSAERENNEQYF
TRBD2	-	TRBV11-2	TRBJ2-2	TGTGCCAGCAGGCAGCGGGAGCTCGGCGGGGAGCTGTTTTTT	CASRQRELGGELFF
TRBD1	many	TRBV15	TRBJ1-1	TGTGCCACCAGCAGAGGGACAGGGGGAAGGGGCACTGAAGCTTTCTTT	CATSRGTGGRGTEAFF
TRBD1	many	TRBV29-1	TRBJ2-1	TGCAGCGGCAAACCCGGGACAGGGGGAGATGAGCAGTTCTTC	CSGKPGTGGDEQFF
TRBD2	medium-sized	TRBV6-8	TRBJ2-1	TGTGCCAGCGTCCCACCAGGGGTAGCGGGAGCCCCCGGGTCTTACAATGAGCAGTTCTTC	CASVPPGVAGAPGSYNEQFF
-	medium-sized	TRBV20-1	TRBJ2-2	TGCAGTGCTAGAGAATCGCGGGGGAACACCGGGGAGCTGTTTTTT	CSARESRGNTGELFF
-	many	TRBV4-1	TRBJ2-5	TGCGCCAGCAGTAAAAACCGGGAGACCCAGTACTTC	CASSKNRETQYF
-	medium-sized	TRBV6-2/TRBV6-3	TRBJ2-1	TGTGCCAGCGGAGTCCTGGTAGAGCAGTTCTTC	CASGVLVEQFF
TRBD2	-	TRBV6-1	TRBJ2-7	TGTGCCAGCAGGACTAGCGGGATCCTCTACGAGCAGTACTTC	CASRTSGILYEQYF
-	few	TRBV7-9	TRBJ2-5	TGTGCCAGCAGCCAAGGATCAGGGAATAAGTACTTC	CASSQGSGNKYF
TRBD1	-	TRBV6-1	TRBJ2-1	TGTGCCAGCAGCCCCATCCCCGGACAGGGGCGGAATGAGCAGTTCTTC	CASSPIPGQGRNEQFF
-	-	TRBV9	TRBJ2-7	TGTGCCAGCAGCGTATCTTGGACTCCAGCCTACGAGCAGTACTTC	CASSVSWTPAYEQYF
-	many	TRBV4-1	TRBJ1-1	TGCGCCAGCAGCCCGCCGGTGAGGGTCACTGAAGCTTTCTTT	CASSPPVRVTEAFF
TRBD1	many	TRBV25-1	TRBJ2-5	TGTGCCAGCAGTGAGGGACAGGGGCAAGAGACCCAGTACTTC	CASSEGQGQETQYF
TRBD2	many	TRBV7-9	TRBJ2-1	TGTGCCGGCAGCTCCGGACTAGCGGGAGTAAGGTACAATGAGCAGTTCTTC	CAGSSGLAGVRYNEQFF
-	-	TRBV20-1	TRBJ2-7	TGCAGTGCTAGGGGAGGGGGTAGCTCCTACGAGCAGTACTTC	CSARGGGSSYEQYF
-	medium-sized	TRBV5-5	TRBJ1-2	TGTGCCAGCAGCTTTGAGGGCTATGGCTACACCTTC	CASSFEGYGYTF
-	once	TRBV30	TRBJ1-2	TGTGCCTGGAGTGTACTGCGGGGGAATAGGTATGGCTACACCTTC	CAWSVLRGNRYGYTF
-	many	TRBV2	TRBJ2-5	TGTGCCAGCAGCGAAAAGGAGACCCAGTACTTC	CASSEKETQYF
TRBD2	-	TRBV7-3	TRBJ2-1	TGTGCCAGCAGCCGCGGACTAGCGACTTACAATGAGCAGTTCTTC	CASSRGLATYNEQFF
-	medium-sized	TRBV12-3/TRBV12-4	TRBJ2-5	TGTGCCAGCAGTTTTTCTCGAGAGACCCAGTACTTC	CASSFSRETQYF
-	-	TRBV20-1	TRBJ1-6	TGCAGTGCTAGAGTAGGGCAGGGGAACTCACCCCTCCACTTT	CSARVGQGNSPLHF
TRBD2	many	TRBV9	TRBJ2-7	TGTGCCAGCAGCGTAGGGGGCACTAGCGGGAGATATAGCGAGCAGTACTTC	CASSVGGTSGRYSEQYF
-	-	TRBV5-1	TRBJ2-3	TGCGCCAGCAGCCTAGGGGGGGGCACAGATACACAGTATTTT	CASSLGGGTDTQYF
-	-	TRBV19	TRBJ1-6	TGCGCCAGTTGCCCTCAAAGCGGAACACCCCCCCACTTT	CASCPQSGTPPHF
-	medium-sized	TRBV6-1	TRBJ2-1	TGTGCCAGCAGCAACTCCTACAATGAGCAGTTCTTC	CASSNSYNEQFF
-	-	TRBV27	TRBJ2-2	TGTGCCAGCAACGAAGGGGAATCCTGGGAGCCGTTTTTT	CASNEGESWEPFF
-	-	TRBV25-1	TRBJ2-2	TGTGCCAGCAGTTGGTGTCGCAACGCGAACACCGGGGAGCTTTTTTTT	CASSWCRNANTGELFF
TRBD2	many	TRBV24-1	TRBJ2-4	TGTGCCACCAGTGGGGGGGGAAAGGGCAAAAACATTCAGTACTTC	CATSGGGKGKNIQYF
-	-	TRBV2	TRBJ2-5	TGTGCCAGCAAATTGCGGGGCTGGGAGACCCAGTACTTC	CASKLRGWETQYF
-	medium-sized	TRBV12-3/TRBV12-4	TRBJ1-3	TGTGCCAGCAGTTTACTTCTTCGAGGGTTCGGACTGGGGGACTCTGGAAACACCATATATTTT	CASSLLLRGFGLGDSGNTIYF
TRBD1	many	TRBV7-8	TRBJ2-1	TGTGCCAGCAGCTCCTACAGGGGGAAGGTCAATGAGCAGTTCTTC	CASSSYRGKVNEQFF
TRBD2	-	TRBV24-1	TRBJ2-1	TGTGCCACCAGTGATTTAGGACAGGAGGGACTAGCGGGAGGGCCTAATGAGCAGTTCTTC	CATSDLGQEGLAGGPNEQFF
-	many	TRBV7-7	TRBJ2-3	TGTGCCAGCAGCTTAGGAGGGGGTACCGGGGATACGCAGTATTTT	CASSLGGGTGDTQYF
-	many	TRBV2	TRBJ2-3	TGTGCCAGCCTCGACCCCGACGAAAACACAGATACGCAGTATTTT	CASLDPDENTDTQYF
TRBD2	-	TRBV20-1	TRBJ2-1	TGCAGTGCTAGAGATCCGGGACTAAACTACAATGAGCAGTTCTTC	CSARDPGLNYNEQFF
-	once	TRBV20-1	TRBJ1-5	TGCAGTGCTAGAGATCGAACCAGGGGAGTGGAACAGCCCCAGCATTTT	CSARDRTRGVEQPQHF
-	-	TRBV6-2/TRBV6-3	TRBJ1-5	TGTGCCAGCAGTTACTCGGGGCTATATAGCAATCAGCCCAAGCATTTT	CASSYSGLYSNQPKHF
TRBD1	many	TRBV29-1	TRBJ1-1	TGCAGCGTTGGTACAGGGGCTATGAACACTGAAGCTTTCTTT	CSVGTGAMNTEAFF
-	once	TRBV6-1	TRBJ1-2	TGTGCCAGCAGTCCCCAGGAATTTGGTGGCTACACCTTC	CASSPQEFGGYTF
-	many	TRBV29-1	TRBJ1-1	TGCAGCGTTGTGCCCGGGGGCGAGACTGAAGCTTTCTTT	CSVVPGGETEAFF
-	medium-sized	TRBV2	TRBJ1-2	TGTGCCAGCAGTGAAAATTTGGGGTCAGGCGGCTACACCTTC	CASSENLGSGGYTF
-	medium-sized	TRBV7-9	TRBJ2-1	TGTGCCAGCAGCTTAGGAGTTAGCTACAATGAGCAGTTCTTC	CASSLGVSYNEQFF
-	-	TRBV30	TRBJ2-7	TGTGCCCTCTATGACAGGTTCTCCTACGAGCAGTACTTC	CALYDRFSYEQYF
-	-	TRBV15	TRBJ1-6	TGTGCCACCAGTTCAACAGAGAATTCACCCCTCCACTTT	CATSSTENSPLHF
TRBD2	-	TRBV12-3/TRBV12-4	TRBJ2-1	TGTGCCAGCAGTTTAGTGCCCACGACTAGCGGGAGGTCCAATGAGCAGTTCTTC	CASSLVPTTSGRSNEQFF
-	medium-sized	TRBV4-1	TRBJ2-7	TGCGCCAGCAGCCAAGATCTGGAGGATTACTACGAGCAGTACTTC	CASSQDLEDYYEQYF
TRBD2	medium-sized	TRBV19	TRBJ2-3	TGTGCCAGTAGTCGGGGACTAGCGGGACAAGCAATAAATACGCAGTATTTT	CASSRGLAGQAINTQYF
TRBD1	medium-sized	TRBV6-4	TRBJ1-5	TGTGCCAGCAGTCCGGGACAGGATAATCAGCCCCAGCATTTT	CASSPGQDNQPQHF